One sample yielded the 19 T cell receptor beta chains listed below, sequenced in a study of T cell clonality in common variable immunodeficiency. Using immunoSEQ multiplex PCR, the repertoire was profiled, and TCRdb retains in-frame clones only, with some absent. Altogether about 43,000 clones were found in the sample, and no singletons occur. Sequences were obtained from peripheral blood mononuclear cells. Source of these receptors: a person aged 18 to 75 in good health.

At least ten counts were recorded for this clone. A read error may produce the germline difference seen at one junction end. The read halts 3 residues ahead of the CDR3 end, with the missing end drawn from the germline J gene. The chain joins TRBV4-2 to TRBJ2-7; D is undetermined. The CDR3 is 13 residues long. Germline lookup yields CDR1 LGHNA and CDR2 YNFKEQ. CDR3 amino acids: CASSQDLRYEQYF. CDR3 bases read: TGCGCCAGCAGCCAAGATCTGAGGTACGAG.

The table lists this clone with many counts. The read terminates 3 residues ahead of where the CDR3 ends, so the germline J gene completes it. The rearrangement joins TRBV28 to TRBJ2-1; 11 bases map to TRBD1. V lost 4 bases, J lost 8 bases, and 7 bases stayed unmatched. This CDR3 contains 15 residues. Germline CDR1 and CDR2: MDHEN and SYDVKM. CDR3 amino acids: CASSSGTGGLDEQFF. Incomplete CDR3 DNA: TGTGCCAGCAGTTCGGGGACAGGGGGGTTAGATGAG.

This clone has ten or more counts. The CDR3 end falls 3 residues outside the read, so it is completed with the germline J gene. This sequence joins TRBV30 and TRBJ1-4, with 8 bases identical to TRBD1. J gave up 3 bases and V 0 bases, and 6 bases lay outside the gene matches. The CDR3 sequence is 16 residues long. The germline V gene encodes CDR1 GTSNPN and CDR2 SVGIG (reference sequence). CDR3 DNA, as far as it was read: TGTGCCTGGAGTGTAGGGACAGGTTGGGCTAATGAAAAA. Protein product: CAWSVGTGWANEK. The full CDR3 protein is CAWSVGTGWANEKLFF.

This clone was seen at least ten times. Sequencing ends 3 residues short of the CDR3 end; the germline J gene provides the rest. The chain uses TRBV29-1 and TRBJ2-7; 7 bases agree with TRBD1. V was pared by 3 bases and J by 1 base, with 9 bases of the junction left unmatched. The germline gives CDR1 SQVTM, CDR2 ANQGSEA. The CDR3 length is 15 residues. Incomplete CDR3 DNA: TGCAGCGTTGAGAGTGAACGGACAGGTTCCTACGAG. Translation: CSVESERTGSYE. The full CDR3 protein is CSVESERTGSYEQYF.

There are many counts of this clone. The read ends 3 residues shy of where the CDR3 ends; the end is completed using the germline J gene. The V and J genes are TRBV5-1 and TRBJ2-7; 9 bases agree with TRBD1. The CDR3 length is 14 residues. CDR1 and CDR2 (germline): SGHRS, YFSETQ. V shed 2 bases and J 5 bases; nucleotides not matched to a gene: 5. This chain's CDR3 is CASSFPDRGHEQYF. The CDR3 DNA, read in part, is TGCGCCAGCAGCTTTCCGGACAGGGGCCACGAG.

At least ten counts were recorded for this clone. The sequenced fragment ends 3 residues before the CDR3 boundary, so the rest is inferred from the germline J gene. V gene TRBV20-1 combines with J gene TRBJ2-5; D possibly corresponds to TRBD1 (5 bases). Germline CDR1 reads DFQATT; CDR2 reads SNEGSKA (reference sequence). V dropped 5 bases and J dropped 3 bases, with 16 bases sitting between them. The CDR3 has 14 residues. The CDR3 is CSAGRQNLEETQYF. CDR3 DNA (partial): TGCAGTGCTGGGCGACAGAACTTAGAAGAGACC.

This clone was observed many times. With the read ending 3 residues before the CDR3 end, the germline J gene is used to fill in that end. The V and J genes are TRBV20-1 and TRBJ2-5, with a possible D match to TRBD2 (6 bases). The CDR3 runs to 14 residues. Per the germline V gene, CDR1 is DFQATT and CDR2 is SNEGSKA (reference sequence). V gave up 5 bases and J gave up 2 bases, with 15 bases separating them. The sequenced CDR3 bases are TGCAGTGCTCCCTCAAGCGGGCCGCAAGAGACC. Encoded protein: CSAPSSGPQET. The complete CDR3 protein is CSAPSSGPQETQYF.

This clone was counted ten times or more. The read gets to within 3 residues of the CDR3 end, and the germline J gene fills in the rest. This chain links TRBV14 with TRBJ2-2; D is unclear. Trimming stripped 8 bases from V and 0 bases from J, with 13 bases between. Germline V lookup: CDR1 SGHDN, CDR2 FVKESK. The CDR3 runs 15 residues. Incomplete CDR3 DNA: TGTGCCAGCTCCCTGGGCCTCGCGAACACCGGGGAG. Translation: CASSLGLANTGE. The full CDR3 reads CASSLGLANTGELFF.

This clone was observed many times. The read gets to within 3 residues of the CDR3 end, and the germline J gene fills in the rest. This chain connects TRBV7-2 to TRBJ2-7, with D possibly matching TRBD2 (6 bases). CDR1 SGHTA and CDR2 FQGNSA come from the germline V gene. The CDR3 length is 15 residues. V lost 0 bases to trimming and J lost 1 base, with 10 bases between them. CDR3 region: CASSLARDWSYEQYF. The CDR3 bases that were read are TGTGCCAGCAGCTTAGCCCGGGACTGGTCCTACGAG. Full variable domain (missing parts from reference TRBV7-2 and TRBJ2-7): GAGVSQSPSNKVTEKGKDVELRCDPISGHTALYWYRQSLGQGLEFLIYFQGNSAPDKSGLPSDRFSAERTGGSVSTLTIQRTQQEDSAVYLCASSLARDWSYEQYFGPGTRLTVT.

This clone was observed at least ten times. The read halts 3 residues ahead of the CDR3 end, with the missing end drawn from the germline J gene. The chain has TRBV19 and TRBJ2-4; 8 bases match TRBD2. From germline, CDR1 is LNHDA and CDR2 SQIVND (reference sequence). CDR3 length: 15 residues. V lost 5 bases and J lost 6; bases outside the gene matches: 9. The sequenced part of the CDR3 DNA is TGTGCCAGTAGTTCCGGGGGGGGCTTAGGAAACATT. This codes for CASSSGGGLGNI. The full CDR3 is CASSSGGGLGNIQYF. Based on the CDR3 plus reference TRBV19 and TRBJ2-4, the full variable domain is DGGITQSPKYLFRKEGQNVTLSCEQNLNHDAMYWYRQDPGQGLRLIYYSQIVNDFQKGDIAEGYSVSREKKESFPLTVTSAQKNPTAFYLCASSSGGGLGNIQYFGAGTRLSVL.

This clone was counted many times. The missing CDR3 end, 3 residues past where the read stops, is filled in from the germline J gene. The rearrangement links TRBV11-3 to TRBJ1-4, with 8 bases aligning to TRBD1. The CDR3 loop spans 14 amino acids. The junction had 7 bases not matched to a gene; V was cut back by 5 bases and J by 8 bases. Per the germline V gene, CDR1 is SGHNT and CDR2 is YENEEA. The CDR3 bases that were read are TGTGCCAGCAGCCCTGGACAGGGCGGGGAAAAA. Translation gives CASSPGQGGEK. The CDR3 as a whole reads CASSPGQGGEKLFF. The entire variable domain, with the rest obtained from reference TRBV11-3 and TRBJ1-4, is as follows: EAGVVQSPRYKIIEKKQPVAFWCNPISGHNTLYWYLQNLGQGPELLIRYENEEAVDDSQLPKDRFSAERLKGVDSTLKIQPAELGDSAVYLCASSPGQGGEKLFFGSGTQLSVL.

This clone has ten or more counts. The sequenced CDR3 bases are TGTGCCATCAGTGATACAGGGGCTGCTTATGGC. Its translation is CAISDTGAAYG. The CDR3 in its entirety is CAISDTGAAYGYTF. The rearrangement links TRBV10-3 to TRBJ1-2; 7 bases align to TRBD1. From the germline J gene comes the end of the CDR3, since the read stops 3 residues before it. The CDR3 runs to 14 residues. The germline V gene encodes CDR1 ENHRY and CDR2 SYGVKD. V lost 3 bases to trimming and J lost 5 bases; unmatched junction nucleotides: 6.

Ten or more counts support this clone. From the germline J gene comes the end of the CDR3, since the read stops 3 residues before it. V is TRBV23-1 and J is TRBJ2-7; D is ambiguous. TRBV23-1 is marked as an open reading frame, function uncertain. The CDR3 extends over 13 amino acids. Trimming removed 0 bases from V and 2 bases from J, with 5 bases in between. The part of the CDR3 DNA that was read is TGCGCCAGCAGTCAATCGGTAGCCTACGAG. Its protein product is CASSQSVAYE. The entire CDR3 protein reads CASSQSVAYEQYF.

This clone was seen at least ten times. Read data end 3 residues before the CDR3 end; the end is taken from the germline J gene. The chain is built from TRBV18 and TRBJ2-1; D is ambiguous. Germline V gives CDR1 KGHSH, CDR2 LQKENI. The CDR3 is 15 amino acids. Between the trimmed V and J ends, which lost 1 base and 0 bases, there was a span of 7 bases. The CDR3 here is CASSPRAISYNEQFF. The sequenced CDR3 bases are TGTGCCAGCTCACCACGGGCGATCTCCTACAATGAG.

The table lists this clone with many counts. The read terminates 3 residues ahead of where the CDR3 ends, so the germline J gene completes it. This chain connects TRBV2 to TRBJ2-3; maybe TRBD2 (6 bases). V was pared by 7 bases and J by 5 bases, with 13 bases between. The length of the CDR3 is 13 residues. Germline CDR1 and CDR2: SNHLY and FYNNEI. The sequenced CDR3 bases are TGTGCCAGCACCGAGGGACTTAGAGATACG. It translates to CASTEGLRDT. The entire CDR3 is CASTEGLRDTQYF. The full variable domain, with the rest looked up from reference TRBV2 and TRBJ2-3, is EPEVTQTPSHQVTQMGQEVILRCVPISNHLYFYWYRQILGQKVEFLVSFYNNEISEKSEIFDDQFSVERPDGSNFTLKIRSTKLEDSAMYFCASTEGLRDTQYFGPGTRLTVL.

This clone showed up many times. The CDR3 extends 3 residues past the end of the read, so its final part is completed from the germline J gene. The J gene is TRBJ2-7, the V gene TRBV5-4; D is perhaps TRBD2 (5 bases). V lost 2 bases, J lost 4 bases, and 10 bases lay in between. This CDR3 has 13 residues. Germline CDR1 SGHNT, CDR2 YYREEE (reference sequence). The chain's CDR3 is CASSFRGLYEQYF. CDR3 DNA (partial): TGTGCCAGCAGCTTCCGAGGGTTGTACGAG.

There are many counts of this clone. The read ends 3 residues early relative to the CDR3; the germline J gene fills the gap. This rearrangement joins TRBV10-1 to TRBJ2-5; the D gene is possibly TRBD2 (5 bases). From germline, CDR1 is WNHNN and CDR2 SYGVQD (reference sequence). The CDR3 totals 19 residues. V lost 4 bases, J lost 1 base, and 25 bases lay in between. CDR3 DNA, as far as it was read: TGCGCCAGCAGTGGGCGTCGGCGTACCTGGGCTAGCCGCCAAGAGACC. Protein sequence: CASSGRRRTWASRQET. The whole CDR3 is CASSGRRRTWASRQETQYF.

This clone was counted many times. The covered CDR3 bases are TGTGCCTGTCCCCGAGAGGCAGGCGGC. Protein sequence: CACPREAGG. The full CDR3 protein reads CACPREAGGYTF. The chain has TRBV30 and TRBJ1-2; D is uncertain. The sequenced fragment ends 3 residues before the CDR3 boundary, so the rest is inferred from the germline J gene. The germline gives CDR1 GTSNPN, CDR2 SVGIG (reference sequence). The CDR3 extends over 12 amino acids. Complete variable domain (other parts from reference TRBV30 and TRBJ1-2): SQTIHQWPATLVQPVGSPLSLECTVEGTSNPNLYWYRQAAGRGLQLLFYSVGIGQISSEVPQNLSASRPQDRQFILSSKKLLLSDSGFYLCACPREAGGYTFGSGTRLTVV.

In this sample, this clone turned up a few times. Coverage ceases 3 residues before the CDR3 finishes, and the germline J gene fills in the end. The rearrangement uses TRBV5-6 and TRBJ2-7; a weak D match, TRBD2 (6 bases). Germline CDR1 is SGHDT and CDR2 is YYEEEE. V was trimmed by 4 bases and J by 3 bases, leaving 17 bases between them. The CDR3 totals 15 residues. The sequenced CDR3 bases are TGTGCCAGCAGCCGGCTAGCGAAGAGGGACTACGAG. This codes for CASSRLAKRDYE. The full CDR3 protein reads CASSRLAKRDYEQYF.